This is a list of T cell receptor beta chains from one sample in a study of human T cells and chemical hapten exposure. TCRdb redid the calling of the RACE reads with MiXCR, one entry per CDR3 protein. The table has nearly 350,000 distinct CDR3 sequences, approximately 6.3% seen once; the top ten hold approximately 8.9%. Sequences were derived from whole blood, sampled in connection with sensitization to the hapten diphenylcyclopropenone (DPC). The source of these receptors is a woman under 30 with alopecia areata. Some clones in this sample may be carry-over from other donors' samples. The CDR3 runs from the conserved cysteine through the conserved F or W. The D gene is left open where the match is weak. Clone size is not always given. Where it is, it says once, few, many or a class for expanded clones.

clone size	D gene	V gene	J gene	CDR3 DNA	CDR3 protein
many	.	TRBV28	TRBJ1-4	TGTGCCAGCAGTGAACAACCAGGAAAAAAACTGTTTTTT	CASSEQPGKKLFF
.	TRBD1	TRBV7-2	TRBJ1-1	TGTGCCAGCAGACCAGTGACAGGGTTCACTGAAGCTTTCTTT	CASRPVTGFTEAFF
few	.	TRBV6-5	TRBJ2-7	TGTGCCAGCAGTTCCTGGAACAGCCCGGTTCGTTCGTGGGAGCAGTACTTC	CASSSWNSPVRSWEQYF
few	TRBD1	TRBV25-1	TRBJ2-3	TGTGCCAGCAGTGACCCCTGGGACAGCTTCACAGATACGCAGTATTTT	CASSDPWDSFTDTQYF
many	TRBD2	TRBV28	TRBJ2-7	TGTGCCAGCAGTATAGCGGGGGCCACGTACGAGCAGTACTTC	CASSIAGATYEQYF
many	.	TRBV12-3/TRBV12-4	TRBJ1-1	TGTGCCAGCAGTTTACGGAATGAAGCTTTCTTT	CASSLRNEAFF
many	.	TRBV28	TRBJ2-3	TGTGCCAGCAGGGGGGCTAGAACAGATACGCAGTATTTT	CASRGARTDTQYF
.	TRBD1	TRBV29-1	TRBJ2-3	TGCAGCGTTGGGGGTGGCGGACAGGCCCTGCCCCACACAGATACGCAGTATTTT	CSVGGGGQALPHTDTQYF
few	TRBD1	TRBV4-1	TRBJ2-7	TGCGCCAGCAGCGCAGGGACAGGCCCTTTCGGGGAGCAGTACTTC	CASSAGTGPFGEQYF
few	TRBD2	TRBV6-2/TRBV6-3	TRBJ2-3	TGTGCCAGCACCCCTGGCGGGGGGGACACAGATACGCAGTATTTT	CASTPGGGDTDTQYF
many	.	TRBV28	TRBJ2-6	.	CASSSSTGANVLTF
many	.	TRBV5-1	TRBJ1-2	TGCGCCAGCAGCCTTCGACAGGACGCTAACTATGGCTACACCTTC	CASSLRQDANYGYTF
.	TRBD1	TRBV7-2	TRBJ1-1	TGTGCCAGCAGCTTAGGACAGGGATATATGAACACTGAAGCTTTCTTT	CASSLGQGYMNTEAFF
few	.	TRBV28	TRBJ1-5	TGTGCCAGCAGCCGAACCAGGGGCAATCAGCCCCAGCATTTT	CASSRTRGNQPQHF
many	.	TRBV6-2/TRBV6-3	TRBJ2-1	TGTGCCAGCAGCCGGAATAGCCCTGAGCAGTTCTTC	CASSRNSPEQFF
few	TRBD1	TRBV4-2	TRBJ1-1	TGTGCCAGCAGCCACGGACAGGGGGGCACTGAAGCTTTCTTT	CASSHGQGGTEAFF
.	.	TRBV12-3/TRBV12-4	TRBJ1-5	TGTGCCAGCAGCCCGGTGGTCGGCAATCAGCCCCAGCATTTT	CASSPVVGNQPQHF
few	.	TRBV6-5	TRBJ1-2	TGTGCCAGCAGTTACTCGAGATCAGGGAGGGTCTATGGCTACACCTTC	CASSYSRSGRVYGYTF
.	TRBD1	TRBV11-2	TRBJ2-3	TGTGCCAGCAGCTTAGATGGACAGGGGAGCGATACGCAGTATTTT	CASSLDGQGSDTQYF
many	.	TRBV21-1	TRBJ1-1	TGTGCCAGCAGCAAACTACAGGGGGCCCTGAACACTGAAGCTTTCTTT	CASSKLQGALNTEAFF
.	TRBD1	TRBV6-5	TRBJ1-1	TGTGCCAGCAGTTCCTCGGACAGGGCAAACACTGAAGCTTTCTTT	CASSSSDRANTEAFF
.	.	TRBV20-1	TRBJ1-1	TGCAGTGCTAGAAGGGTAGTAGGTACTGAAGCTTTCTTT	CSARRVVGTEAFF
many	TRBD2	TRBV6-5	TRBJ2-1	TGTGCCAGCAGCCGACTAGCTATTCAAGACAATGAGCAGTTCTTC	CASSRLAIQDNEQFF
many	.	TRBV6-2/TRBV6-3	TRBJ2-5	TGTGCCAGCAGTTCGAACCACAGGGAGGCCCAGTACTTC	CASSSNHREAQYF
.	.	TRBV28	TRBJ1-5	TGTGCCAGCAGGACCGATCTAGGGGCTCTACAGCCCCAGCATTTT	CASRTDLGALQPQHF
few	.	TRBV20-1	TRBJ2-2	TGCAGTGCTAGAGATGGGGCGGGGATGACCGGGGAGCTGTTTTTT	CSARDGAGMTGELFF
few	TRBD2	TRBV7-2	TRBJ2-4	TGTGCCAGCAGCTTACCCCAGCGGGGGGCTTTGTACTTC	CASSLPQRGALYF
few	.	TRBV7-9	TRBJ1-5	TGTGCCAGCAGCTTAGGGGACTCCCCGAATCAGCCCCAGCATTTT	CASSLGDSPNQPQHF
few	.	TRBV7-2	TRBJ2-2	TGTGCCAGCAGCTTAGCTCAATATAGGGAGCTGTTTTTT	CASSLAQYRELFF
.	.	TRBV12-3/TRBV12-4	TRBJ1-5	TGTGCCAGCAGCGGGGGGCAATGGAATCAGCCCCAGCATTTT	CASSGGQWNQPQHF
few	.	TRBV7-6	TRBJ1-1	TGTGCCAGCAGCTTAAACTACAGCCCGGACACTGAAGCTTTCTTT	CASSLNYSPDTEAFF
many	.	TRBV4-2	TRBJ2-4	TGTGCCAGCAGCCAAGATTATCGGTCGGCCAAAAACATTCAGTACTTC	CASSQDYRSAKNIQYF
.	.	TRBV24-1	TRBJ2-3	TGTGCCACCAGTGGTAGAGAGGCGGAGGGGACAGATACGCAGTATTTT	CATSGREAEGTDTQYF
few	.	TRBV20-1	TRBJ2-5	TGCAGTACCGCGTGGGGCGGTAACAAAGAGACCCAGTACTTC	CSTAWGGNKETQYF
.	TRBD1	TRBV20-1	TRBJ2-7	TGCAGTGCTAACTCTCTCCGGGACAGGGGGCTCTACGAGCAGTACTTC	CSANSLRDRGLYEQYF
many	TRBD2	TRBV6-1	TRBJ2-7	TGTGCCAGCAGTCCAGCGGGGGGACCCTACGAGCAGTACTTC	CASSPAGGPYEQYF
few	.	TRBV7-2	TRBJ1-6	TGTGCCAGCAGCTTGTTCCAGTCGTCCAATTCACCCCTCCACTTT	CASSLFQSSNSPLHF
.	.	TRBV20-1	TRBJ1-1	TGCAGTGCTAGAGAATCGCGGGGGAACACTGAAGCTTTCTTT	CSARESRGNTEAFF
few	.	TRBV4-3	TRBJ1-6	TGCGCCAGCAGCCAAATTTTGAGGGGGGAGAAAAAAGCCCTCCACTTT	CASSQILRGEKKALHF
many	.	TRBV9	TRBJ2-2	TGTGCCAGCAGCGTAGAGTCGTACCCCGGGGAGCTGTTTTTT	CASSVESYPGELFF
few	TRBD1	TRBV18	TRBJ1-3	TGTGCCAGCTCACCAAATACAGGGGGCTCTGGAAACACCATATATTTT	CASSPNTGGSGNTIYF
.	TRBD1	TRBV24-1	TRBJ1-5	TGTGCCACCAGTGATCCAATGCCGGGACAGGAGGTGGGCAATCAGCCCCAGCATTTT	CATSDPMPGQEVGNQPQHF
many	TRBD1	TRBV6-5	TRBJ1-6	TGTGCCACTACAGGAGGACAGGGTGCCTATAATTCACCCCTCCACTTT	CATTGGQGAYNSPLHF
.	.	TRBV6-6	TRBJ1-6	TGTGCCAGCAGTTATCTGAGAGATTCACCCCTCCACTTT	CASSYLRDSPLHF
few	.	TRBV3-1	TRBJ1-5	TGTGCCAGCAGCCTACGTGGGGGGAGTCAGCCCCAGCATTTT	CASSLRGGSQPQHF
many	.	TRBV3-1	TRBJ2-1	TGTGCCAGCAGCCAAGGGGGGGTAAATGAGCAGTTCTTC	CASSQGGVNEQFF
many	TRBD2	TRBV4-1	TRBJ2-2	TGCGCCAGCAGCCAAGAATGGCGGGGGGCGAACACCGGGGAGCTGTTTTTT	CASSQEWRGANTGELFF
.	.	TRBV3-1	TRBJ1-4	TGTGCCAGCAGCCAAGGTCCTGGGATGCGTGAAAAACTGTTTTTT	CASSQGPGMREKLFF
.	.	TRBV21-1	TRBJ1-5	TGTGCCAGCAGCAAAATCGACAGGGCGGGGGATCAGCCCCAGCATTTT	CASSKIDRAGDQPQHF
.	.	TRBV20-1	TRBJ2-7	TGCAGTGCTAGACCCCGAGGGGGTTACGAGCAGTACTTC	CSARPRGGYEQYF